Following are 25 T cell receptor beta chains from one sample sequenced in a study of blood T cell repertoires in COVID-19. Produced via immunoSEQ multiplex PCR; TCRdb's table is partial and in-frame only. This sample has roughly 180,000 clones, with around 94% found just once. The sequenced material came from peripheral blood. The receptor source for this set is a man aged 25-45 years with COVID-19, enrolled during active disease.

In regard to this clone: One end of the junction varies from germline; a read error may be responsible. The V call is TRBV19, the J call TRBJ1-4, with 7 bases identical to TRBD1. Germline V gene lookup returns CDR1 LNHDA and CDR2 SQIVND (reference sequence). This CDR3 is built from 12 residues. The CDR3 loop is CASSVEQGKLFF. DNA for the CDR3: TGTGCCAGTAGTGTAGAACAGGGGAAACTGTTTTTT.

The chain employs TRBV5-5 and TRBJ2-7; weak D call: TRBD1 (7 bases). The germline V gene has CDR1 SGHKS and CDR2 YYEKEE (reference sequence). The V end was cut by 3 bases, the J end by 6 bases, with 10 bases between. The CDR3 sequence is 12 residues long. The CDR3 coding sequence is TGTGCCAGCAGCTCAGGGGGGAGCGAGCAGTACTTC. This translates into CASSSGGSEQYF.

V and J are TRBV9 and TRBJ2-1; 9 bases are shared with TRBD2. CDR1 and CDR2 from the germline V gene are SGDLS and YYNGEE. CDR3 size: 16 residues. The V gene end was trimmed by 3 bases and the J gene end by 6 bases; junction bases not matched to a gene: 10. As DNA, the CDR3 is TGTGCCAGCAGCGCTGCGACTAGCGGCCCTCTCAATGAGCAGTTCTTC. Its protein is CASSAATSGPLNEQFF.

V usage is TRBV7-3 and J usage is TRBJ2-3; 8 bases line up with TRBD2. The ends lost 5 bases at V and 2 bases at J; junction bases unmatched: 3. The length of the CDR3 is 14 residues. The germline V gene encodes CDR1 SGHTA and CDR2 FQGTGA. CDR3 nucleotide sequence: TGTGCCAGCAGCCAAGCGGGGGTCACAGATACGCAGTATTTT. As protein: CASSQAGVTDTQYF.

The J gene is TRBJ1-6, the V gene TRBV18; 9 positions match TRBD1. The CDR3 loop spans 16 amino acids. CDR1 and CDR2 from the germline V gene are KGHSH and LQKENI. J lost 5 bases, V lost 3 bases, and 5 bases had no gene match. CDR3 bases: TGTGCCAGCTCACCGGACGGGACAGGGAATAATTCACCCCTCCACTTT. This sequence encodes CASSPDGTGNNSPLHF.

The CDR3 loop is CASRKETGVNTEAFF. CDR3 in DNA: TGTGCCAGCCGTAAAGAAACAGGGGTAAACACTGAAGCTTTCTTT. The chain recombines TRBV5-5 with TRBJ1-1, with 7 bases aligning to TRBD1. J was trimmed by 2 bases and V by 7 bases; bases with no gene match: 11. The CDR3 length is 15 residues. Germline V gene sequence: CDR1 SGHKS, CDR2 YYEKEE (reference sequence). The entire variable domain, with the rest obtained from reference TRBV5-5 and TRBJ1-1, is as follows: DAGVTQSPTHLIKTRGQQVTLRCSPISGHKSVSWYQQVLGQGPQFIFQYYEKEERGRGNFPDRFSARQFPNYSSELNVNALLLGDSALYLCASRKETGVNTEAFFGQGTRLTVV.

This chain links TRBV29-1 with TRBJ2-2; TRBD1 matches at 8 bases. The CDR3 totals 16 residues. Germline V gene sequence: CDR1 SQVTM, CDR2 ANQGSEA. V lost 6 bases to trimming and J lost 6 bases; unmatched junction nucleotides: 15. This chain's CDR3 is CSVRQGARGQAGELFF. The CDR3 coding sequence is TGCAGCGTACGGCAGGGGGCGCGAGGTCAAGCCGGGGAGCTGTTTTTT.

This chain uses TRBV3-1 (or the pseudogene TRBV3-2) with TRBJ2-3; D gene ambiguous. With 0 bases removed from V and 4 bases from J, the gap between germline ends came to 8 bases. The length of the CDR3 is 14 residues. The germline gives CDR1 LGHDT, CDR2 YNNKEL (reference sequence). The CDR3 DNA follows: TGTGCCAGCAGCCAAGATTTAGCAGCAGATACGCAGTATTTT. This gives the protein CASSQDLAADTQYF.

This clone was counted a single time. The V call is TRBV5-6, the J call TRBJ2-7; perhaps TRBD1 as D (7 bases). CDR1 is SGHDT, CDR2 YYEEEE, per germline. V was cut by 2 bases and J by 4 bases, with 16 bases left in between. The CDR3 sequence is 15 residues long. The DNA for the CDR3 is TGTGCCAGCAGCTTTATAATGACAGGGAGGTACGAGCAGTACTTC. As protein: CASSFIMTGRYEQYF.

CDR3 protein: CATSRDFPGGVYNEQFF. The CDR3 DNA follows: TGTGCCACCAGCAGAGATTTCCCCGGAGGGGTATACAATGAGCAGTTCTTC. This chain joins TRBV15 and TRBJ2-1, with D perhaps TRBD2 (6 bases). The CDR3 extends over 17 amino acids. Trimming cost V 0 bases and J 4 bases, with 16 bases left between them. Germline-derived CDR1 and CDR2 are LNHNV and YYDKDF (reference sequence). The full variable domain, with the rest looked up from reference TRBV15 and TRBJ2-1, is DAMVIQNPRYQVTQFGKPVTLSCSQTLNHNVMYWYQQKSSQAPKLLFHYYDKDFNNEADTPDNFQSRRPNTSFCFLDIRSPGLGDTAMYLCATSRDFPGGVYNEQFFGPGTRLTVL.

The V and J genes are TRBV27 and TRBJ1-2; possible D gene TRBD1, 5 bases. The CDR3 runs 13 residues. The germline V gene has CDR1 MNHEY and CDR2 SMNVEV (reference sequence). V lost 10 bases and J lost 0, with 12 bases in between. CDR3 coding DNA: TGTGCCACCTCGACAGCTGCTAACTATGGCTACACCTTC. Translated, it gives CATSTAANYGYTF.

The genes are TRBV6-4 and TRBJ1-2, with D possibly TRBD1 on 6 matching bases. The CDR3 covers 14 residues. From germline, CDR1 is MRHNA and CDR2 SNTAGT. The V gene lost 6 bases and the J gene lost 8 bases, with 19 bases spanning the gap. The CDR3 sequence: CASSPRGGGEGYTF. The CDR3 coding sequence is TGTGCCAGCAGCCCCAGGGGCGGGGGAGAAGGCTACACCTTC.

The chain is built from TRBV19 and TRBJ2-7; 7 positions agree with TRBD2. J was trimmed by 4 bases and V by 4 bases; bases with no gene match: 4. The CDR3 has 13 residues. Germline V gene sequence: CDR1 LNHDA, CDR2 SQIVND (reference sequence). The CDR3 nucleotides read TGTGCCAGTAGTAACTGGGAGGGGTACGAGCAGTACTTC. The encoded protein is CASSNWEGYEQYF.

This clone was recorded once. The chain joins TRBV3-1 (or the pseudogene TRBV3-2) to TRBJ1-5, with 7 bases identical to TRBD1. Trimming took 2 bases from V and 2 from J; bases not matched to a gene: 3. Germline CDR1 is LGHDT and CDR2 is YNNKEL (reference sequence). This CDR3 has 15 residues. CDR3 sequence (DNA): TGTGCCAGCAGCCAACAGGGGGTCGGCAATCAGCCCCAGCATTTT. Translation gives CASSQQGVGNQPQHF.

This clone was detected only once. This chain joins TRBV18 and TRBJ2-2; TRBD1 agrees at 8 bases. Germline V gene data show CDR1 as KGHSH and CDR2 as LQKENI. J gave up 2 bases and V 2 bases, and 4 bases lay outside the gene matches. This CDR3 is built from 16 residues. CDR3 nucleotide sequence: TGTGCCAGCTCACCATCCGGACAGGGAAACACCGGGGAGCTGTTTTTT. The encoded protein is CASSPSGQGNTGELFF.

This chain joins TRBV19 and TRBJ1-5; a weak D match, TRBD1 (5 bases). V was shortened by 3 bases and J by 1 base, with 10 bases between the two germline ends. Looked up from germline, CDR1 is LNHDA and CDR2 is SQIVND (reference sequence). This CDR3 comprises 15 residues. This CDR3 is CASSIVRASNQPQHF. In DNA form, the CDR3 reads TGTGCCAGTAGTATCGTCAGGGCCAGCAATCAGCCCCAGCATTTT.

The chain carries TRBV4-1 and TRBJ1-2; 7 bases fit TRBD1. Per the germline V gene, CDR1 is MGHRA and CDR2 is YSYEKL. The V segment lost 1 base and the J segment 4 bases; nucleotides outside the gene matches: 3. This CDR3 contains 14 residues. This CDR3 reads CASSQGQGVYGYTF. In DNA, the CDR3 is TGCGCCAGCAGCCAAGGGCAGGGGGTCTATGGCTACACCTTC.

CDR3 nucleotides: TGTGCCAGCAGCTTGGATGAAGGGAGGGACGAGCAGTACTTC. Translating it yields CASSLDEGRDEQYF. The chain employs TRBV5-4 and TRBJ2-7; TRBD2 agrees at 7 bases. The germline gives CDR1 SGHNT, CDR2 YYREEE (reference sequence). The junction had 5 bases not matched to a gene; V was cut back by 0 bases and J by 5 bases. This CDR3 contains 14 residues.

The chain has TRBV7-9 and TRBJ2-2; no clear D gene. CDR1 and CDR2 (germline): SEHNR, FQNEAQ (reference sequence). The CDR3 is 13 amino acids. The V end was cut by 2 bases, the J end by 6 bases, with 7 bases between. DNA of the CDR3: TGTGCCAGCAGCTTATCCGAGGCCGGGGAGCTGTTTTTT. Translated: CASSLSEAGELFF. Variable domain in full (rest from reference TRBV7-9 and TRBJ2-2): DTGVSQNPRHKITKRGQNVTFRCDPISEHNRLYWYRQTLGQGPEFLTYFQNEAQLEKSRLLSDRFSAERPKGSFSTLEIQRTEQGDSAMYLCASSLSEAGELFFGEGSRLTVL.

The rearrangement links TRBV5-4 to TRBJ1-3; 9 bases agree with TRBD1. Germline CDR1 SGHNT, CDR2 YYREEE (reference sequence). J lost 8 bases, V lost 0 bases, and 6 bases had no gene match. The CDR3 totals 15 residues. CDR3 bases: TGTGCCAGCAGCTTGGGGACAGGGGATGCGTACACCATATATTTT. As protein: CASSLGTGDAYTIYF.

The gene calls are TRBV14 and TRBJ2-3, with 8 bases that match TRBD1. The CDR3 totals 13 residues. The V and J ends lost 3 bases and 6 bases, in that order; junction bases with no gene match: 2. The V gene's germline CDR1 is SGHDN and CDR2 FVKESK. CDR3 sequence reads: CASSQDRVDTQYF. CDR3 sequence (DNA): TGTGCCAGCAGCCAGGACAGGGTGGATACGCAGTATTTT.

This clone has more than one count but fewer than ten. V and J are TRBV12-3 or TRBV12-4 and TRBJ2-7, with TRBD1 as a possible D gene (5 bases). This CDR3 spans 13 amino acids. The V end lost 6 bases, the J end lost 5 bases, and 14 bases lay between the germline ends. The CDR3 bases are TGTGCCAGCAGCTCTAGGGTCAGGGACGAGCAGTACTTC. It yields the protein CASSSRVRDEQYF.

The V gene is TRBV7-2, the J gene TRBJ1-5; TRBD1 is a possible D gene (6 bases). The CDR3 contains 14 residues. CDR1 is SGHTA, CDR2 FQGNSA, per germline. Trimming left V 5 bases short and J 7 bases short, with 15 bases between. In nucleotides, the CDR3 is TGTGCCAGCAGCGGTACAGGGTTTATGCAGCCCCAGCATTTT. It yields the protein CASSGTGFMQPQHF. The full variable domain, rest sourced from reference TRBV7-2 and TRBJ1-5, is GAGVSQSPSNKVTEKGKDVELRCDPISGHTALYWYRQSLGQGLEFLIYFQGNSAPDKSGLPSDRFSAERTGGSVSTLTIQRTQQEDSAVYLCASSGTGFMQPQHFGDGTRLSIL.

This rearrangement joins TRBV6-6 to TRBJ2-1; the match to TRBD1 covers 10 bases. The CDR3 length is 16 residues. V lost 6 bases and J lost 6; bases outside the gene matches: 11. Per the germline V gene, CDR1 is MNHNY and CDR2 is SVGAGI (reference sequence). The CDR3 reads CASRDRGLTISNEQFF. CDR3 coding DNA: TGTGCCAGCAGGGACAGGGGGTTAACGATCAGCAATGAGCAGTTCTTC.

This chain joins TRBV11-3 and TRBJ2-5, with D possibly being TRBD2 (6 bases). This CDR3 is 13 amino acids long. Germline loops: CDR1 SGHNT, CDR2 YENEEA. V lost 5 bases, J lost 5 bases, and 12 bases lay in between. The CDR3 reads CASSHRLGETQYF. In DNA form, the CDR3 reads TGTGCCAGCAGCCACCGACTAGGGGAGACCCAGTACTTC.